Below, 11 T cell receptor beta chains from the same sample are listed, as sequenced in a study of blood T cell repertoires in COVID-19 (dated by TCRdb to the early 2020s). The library came from the immunoSEQ multiplex PCR assay. The table was pulled from immuneACCESS by TCRdb, which kept in-frame rearrangements only. Such tables lose some clones; where checked, under half of the loss comes from unresolved V genes, and the rest has no known cause. The sample table holds tens of thousands of clones, of which roughly 76% were seen once. Of the sample, less than 20% is held by the ten largest clones. The sample taken for sequencing was peripheral blood. These receptors were obtained from a woman aged 80 or over with active or convalescent COVID-19.

The chain carries TRBV30 and TRBJ2-2, with D maybe TRBD2 (5 bases). V shed 2 bases and J shed 6 bases, with 10 bases lying between them. CDR3 size: 13 residues. Germline V gene data show CDR1 as GTSNPN and CDR2 as SVGIG (reference sequence). CDR3 in amino acids: CAWSRGEPGELFF. In DNA, the CDR3 is TGTGCCTGGAGTCGTGGGGAGCCCGGGGAGCTGTTTTTT.

This clone was seen only a few times. The J gene is TRBJ2-3, the V gene TRBV20-1; D not resolved. The V and J ends lost 4 bases and 8 bases respectively, with 10 bases between them. In germline, CDR1 is DFQATT, CDR2 SNEGSKA (reference sequence). CDR3 length equals 11 residues. CDR3 nucleotide sequence: TGCAGTGCTACGTCTCTGAGTACGCAGTATTTT. Translated: CSATSLSTQYF.

This clone has more than one count but fewer than ten. The chain employs TRBV6-5 and TRBJ2-5; possibly TRBD1 for D (7 bases). With 4 bases removed from V and 5 bases from J, the gap between germline ends came to 17 bases. The CDR3 is made up of 15 amino acids. Germline V gene sequence: CDR1 MNHEY, CDR2 SVGAGI. The CDR3 nucleotides are TGTGCCAGCAGTTTAAACCCGACAGGGAGGGAGACCCAGTACTTC. Encoded protein: CASSLNPTGRETQYF.

The V gene is TRBV19, the J gene TRBJ2-1; TRBD2 is a possible D gene (6 bases). In germline, CDR1 is LNHDA, CDR2 SQIVND (reference sequence). Trimming pared 6 bases from V and 4 bases from J, leaving 19 bases between. This CDR3 comprises 16 residues. CDR3 sequence: CASSALRAGWYNEQFF. As DNA, the CDR3 is TGTGCCAGTAGCGCCCTGAGGGCGGGGTGGTACAATGAGCAGTTCTTC.

In its sample, this clone was seen many times. The chain combines TRBV9 with TRBJ2-1; 11 bases are a match to TRBD2. Germline-derived CDR1 and CDR2 are SGDLS and YYNGEE. The CDR3 extends over 17 amino acids. The V and J ends lost 1 base and 8 bases, in that order; junction bases with no gene match: 11. CDR3 amino acids: CASSVYIAGGQIDEQFF. The DNA of the CDR3 is TGTGCCAGCAGCGTATATATAGCGGGGGGGCAGATCGATGAGCAGTTCTTC.

The chain employs TRBV7-9 and TRBJ2-5; 11 bases are shared with TRBD2. Germline-derived CDR1 and CDR2 are SEHNR and FQNEAQ (reference sequence). There are 16 residues in the CDR3. V shed 1 base, J shed 8 bases, and the junction held 9 bases outside the gene matches. In nucleotides, the CDR3 is TGTGCCAGCAGCTTAGTGGTCGGACTAGCGGGCGATACCCAGTACTTC. It codes for CASSLVVGLAGDTQYF.

This chain uses TRBV7-2 with TRBJ2-7; TRBD2 agrees at 14 bases. The CDR3 covers 16 residues. The V gene's germline CDR1 is SGHTA and CDR2 FQGNSA. Trimming took 4 bases from V and 3 from J; bases not matched to a gene: 5. The CDR3 reads CASSWTSGGIYYEQYF. The CDR3 DNA is TGTGCCAGCAGCTGGACTAGCGGGGGGATCTACTACGAGCAGTACTTC.

This chain links TRBV6-4 with TRBJ1-1; D is undetermined. V dropped 3 bases and J dropped 1 base, with 6 bases sitting between them. The CDR3 spans 13 residues. From germline, CDR1 is MRHNA and CDR2 SNTAGT. CDR3 protein: CASSEQPNTEAFF. CDR3 bases: TGTGCCAGCAGTGAACAACCGAACACTGAAGCTTTCTTT.

The chain employs TRBV10-2 and TRBJ2-4; TRBD1 is a possible D gene (6 bases). V was shortened by 8 bases and J by 3 bases, with 14 bases between the two germline ends. Looked up from germline, CDR1 is WSHSY and CDR2 is SAAADI. There are 14 residues in the CDR3. CDR3 region: CASRGGAGKNIQYF. The CDR3, as DNA: TGCGCCAGCCGAGGGGGAGCCGGCAAAAACATTCAGTACTTC.

The chain recombines TRBV7-2 with TRBJ2-3; possible D gene TRBD2, 6 bases. The CDR3 consists of 13 residues. Germline V lookup: CDR1 SGHTA, CDR2 FQGNSA. The V end lost 5 bases, the J end lost 5 bases, and 11 bases lay between the germline ends. The CDR3 coding sequence is TGTGCCAGCAGCATTACGGGGGAAGATACGCAGTATTTT. It is translated as CASSITGEDTQYF.

The sample holds many counts of this clone. The CDR3 DNA sequence: TGTGCCAGCAGCCTACGACAGGGTATTTTTGGCTACACCTTC. Translation: CASSLRQGIFGYTF. This chain connects TRBV5-4 to TRBJ1-2; TRBD1 agrees at 7 bases. Per the germline V gene, CDR1 is SGHNT and CDR2 is YYREEE (reference sequence). This CDR3 region has 14 residues. V dropped 4 bases and J dropped 7; count of bases not matched to a gene: 10.